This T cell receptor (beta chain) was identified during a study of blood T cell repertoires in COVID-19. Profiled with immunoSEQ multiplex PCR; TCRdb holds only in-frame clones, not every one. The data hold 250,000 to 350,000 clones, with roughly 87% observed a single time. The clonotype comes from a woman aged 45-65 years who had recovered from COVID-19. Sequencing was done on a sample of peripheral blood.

As DNA, the CDR3 is TGTGCCAGCAGCACAAAAAAAGGGGACAGGGAGCGTGGCTACACCTTC. Protein: CASSTKKGDRERGYTF. The genes are TRBV21-1 and TRBJ1-2; TRBD1, as called in the table, went unchecked against the DNA. TRBV21-1 is deemed a pseudogene. The CDR3 extends over 16 amino acids.